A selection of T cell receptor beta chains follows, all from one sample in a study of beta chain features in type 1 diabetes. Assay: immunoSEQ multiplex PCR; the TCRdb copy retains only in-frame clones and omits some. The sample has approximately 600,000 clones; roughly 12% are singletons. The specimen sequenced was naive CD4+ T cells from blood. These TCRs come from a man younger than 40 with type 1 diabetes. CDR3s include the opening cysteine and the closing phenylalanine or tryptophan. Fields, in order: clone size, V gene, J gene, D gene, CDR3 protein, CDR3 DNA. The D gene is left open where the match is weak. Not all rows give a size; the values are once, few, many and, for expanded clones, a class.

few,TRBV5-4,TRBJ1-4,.,CASSQKQGNEKLFF,TGTGCCAGCAGCCAGAAACAGGGTAATGAAAAACTGTTTTTT
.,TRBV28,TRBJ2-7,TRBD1,CASSPLPGQGTYEQYF,TGTGCCAGCAGTCCACTACCGGGACAGGGAACCTACGAGCAGTACTTC
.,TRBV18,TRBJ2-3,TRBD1,CASLTGEDTQYF,TGTGCCAGCTTGACAGGGGAAGATACGCAGTATTTT
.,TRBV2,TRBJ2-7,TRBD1,CASSETGTGNSYEQYF,TGTGCCAGCAGTGAAACTGGGACAGGGAACTCCTACGAGCAGTACTTC
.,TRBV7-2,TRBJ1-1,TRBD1,CASSLVGTGPSANTEAFF,TGTGCCAGCAGCTTAGTGGGGACAGGACCATCAGCGAACACTGAAGCTTTCTTT
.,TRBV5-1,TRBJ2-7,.,CASSSQGEGEQYF,TGCGCCAGCTCCTCACAGGGTGAGGGGGAGCAGTACTTC
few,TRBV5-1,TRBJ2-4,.,CASSSTQGTKNIQYF,TGCGCCAGCAGCTCCACACAAGGGACAAAAAACATTCAGTACTTC
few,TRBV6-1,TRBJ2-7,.,CASKDWTVGVYEQYF,TGTGCCAGTAAAGATTGGACAGTGGGAGTCTACGAGCAGTACTTC
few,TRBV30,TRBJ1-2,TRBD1,CAWGLTGTGGRYGYTF,TGTGCCTGGGGACTAACGGGGACAGGGGGCCGGTATGGCTACACCTTC
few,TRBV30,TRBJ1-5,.,CAWSTGSDKPQHF,TGTGCCTGGAGCACGGGGTCTGATAAGCCCCAGCATTTT
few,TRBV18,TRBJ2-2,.,CASSPLASTGELFF,TGTGCCAGCTCACCATTGGCGAGCACCGGGGAGCTGTTTTTT
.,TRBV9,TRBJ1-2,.,CASSVTLKANYGYTF,TGTGCCAGCAGCGTAACGCTCAAAGCCAACTATGGCTACACCTTC
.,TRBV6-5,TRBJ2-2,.,CASSPQGTGELFF,TGTGCCAGCAGTCCCCAGGGCACCGGGGAGCTGTTTTTT
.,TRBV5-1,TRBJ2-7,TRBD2,CASSLASGGASLDEQYF,TGCGCCAGCAGCTTGGCTAGCGGGGGGGCTAGCCTTGACGAGCAGTACTTC
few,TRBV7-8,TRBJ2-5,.,CASSRQEETQYF,TGTGCCAGCAGCCGACAGGAAGAGACCCAGTACTTC
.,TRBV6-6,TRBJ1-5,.,CASSGGRNQPQHF,TGTGCCAGCAGCGGCGGGCGTAATCAGCCCCAGCATTTT
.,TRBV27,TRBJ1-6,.,CASSPEVPRTLHF,TGTGCCAGCAGTCCGGAGGTGCCCCGGACCCTCCACTTT
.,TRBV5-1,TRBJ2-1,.,CASSLGQVKNEQFF,TGCGCCAGCAGCTTGGGTCAGGTAAAGAATGAGCAGTTCTTC
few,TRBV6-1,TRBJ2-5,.,CASSERGAPQETQYF,TGTGCCAGCAGTGAAAGGGGGGCCCCTCAGGAGACCCAGTACTTC
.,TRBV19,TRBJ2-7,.,CASSMETRGSQQYF,TGTGCCAGTAGTATGGAGACGAGGGGCTCGCAGCAGTACTTC
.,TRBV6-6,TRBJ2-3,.,CASSLGPGRDTQYF,TGTGCCAGCAGCCTGGGACCGGGGAGGGATACGCAGTATTTT
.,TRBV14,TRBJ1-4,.,CASSLRTASNEKLFF,TGTGCCAGCAGCCTCCGGACAGCTTCTAATGAAAAACTGTTTTTT
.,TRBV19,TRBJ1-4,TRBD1,CASMASGTVGEKLFF,TGTGCCAGTATGGCCTCCGGGACAGTGGGTGAAAAACTGTTTTTT
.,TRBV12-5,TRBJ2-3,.,CASGLTPGELGTDTQYF,TGTGCTAGTGGTTTGACACCAGGGGAACTTGGCACAGATACGCAGTATTTT
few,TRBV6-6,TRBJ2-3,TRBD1,CASSYGTGPRDTQYF,TGTGCCAGCAGTTACGGGACAGGGCCCCGAGATACGCAGTATTTT
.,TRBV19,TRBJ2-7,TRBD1,CASSMGQGAEQYF,TGTGCCAGTAGTATGGGACAGGGTGCCGAGCAGTACTTC
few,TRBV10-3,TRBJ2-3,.,CAIGRGTDTQYF,TGTGCCATCGGGAGAGGAACAGATACGCAGTATTTT
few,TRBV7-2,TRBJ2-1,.,CASSLYLVGRNEQFF,TGTGCCAGCAGCTTATATCTTGTGGGTCGGAATGAGCAGTTCTTC
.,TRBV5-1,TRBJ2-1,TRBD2,CASSFEAGAFNEQFF,TGCGCCAGCAGCTTTGAAGCGGGGGCCTTCAATGAGCAGTTCTTC
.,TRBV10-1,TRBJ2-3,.,CASSDTAGGDTQYF,TGCGCCAGCAGTGATACCGCAGGCGGGGATACGCAGTATTTT
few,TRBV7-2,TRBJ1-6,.,CASSGQRDSPLHF,TGTGCCAGCAGCGGACAGCGAGATTCACCCCTCCACTTT
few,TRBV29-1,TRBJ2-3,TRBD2,CSALGGGGTDTQYF,TGCAGCGCTCTTGGTGGGGGGGGCACAGATACGCAGTATTTT
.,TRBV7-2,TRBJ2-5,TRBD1,CASSSSGGRETQYF,TGTGCCAGCAGCTCCTCAGGGGGCCGCGAGACCCAGTACTTC
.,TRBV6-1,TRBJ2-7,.,CASNRGLSYEQYF,TGTGCCAGCAATAGGGGTCTCTCCTACGAGCAGTACTTC
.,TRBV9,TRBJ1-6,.,CASSVGGANSPLHF,TGTGCCAGCAGCGTAGGAGGGGCTAATTCACCCCTCCACTTT